A selection of T cell receptor beta chains follows, all from one sample in a study of T cell responses to AZD1222 COVID-19 vaccine. Clones were sequenced by immunoSEQ multiplex PCR, and TCRdb holds only the in-frame ones, with some missing. This table has tens of thousands of clones, about 86% appearing once. The sequenced sample was peripheral blood, obtained on day 0 of MenACWY control vaccination. The receptors here all came from an adult in good health. CDR3s leave out the opening cysteine and the closing phenylalanine or tryptophan. The order of the fields is D gene, clone size, J gene, V gene, CDR3 protein. D genes are given only for firm matches. Expanded clones are given a class, and other clones once, few, many or no size at all.

D gene: NA; clone size: NA; J gene: TRBJ1-2; V gene: TRBV10-3; CDR3 protein: AISGTENYGYT
D gene: TRBD1; clone size: NA; J gene: TRBJ1-1; V gene: TRBV9; CDR3 protein: ASSETGSFTEAF
D gene: NA; clone size: once; J gene: TRBJ1-1; V gene: TRBV6-5; CDR3 protein: ASSLSIWTVKAF
D gene: NA; clone size: NA; J gene: TRBJ1-3; V gene: TRBV18; CDR3 protein: ASSSVGAGNTIY
D gene: NA; clone size: NA; J gene: TRBJ1-6; V gene: TRBV12-3/TRBV12-4; CDR3 protein: ASSPARSPLH
D gene: TRBD1; clone size: NA; J gene: TRBJ1-1; V gene: TRBV5-1; CDR3 protein: ASSSKDRGGNTEAF
D gene: TRBD1; clone size: NA; J gene: TRBJ1-3; V gene: TRBV6-5; CDR3 protein: ASRTGTSSGNTIY
D gene: NA; clone size: NA; J gene: TRBJ2-1; V gene: TRBV5-4; CDR3 protein: ASSRGTGEEGQF
D gene: NA; clone size: few; J gene: TRBJ1-1; V gene: TRBV27; CDR3 protein: ASSLGQHTEAF
D gene: NA; clone size: NA; J gene: TRBJ1-5; V gene: TRBV2; CDR3 protein: ASSESQPEPQH